This is a list of T cell receptor beta chains from one sample in a study of T cell clones after liver transplantation. This table comes from immunoSEQ multiplex PCR, and its TCRdb copy is limited to in-frame clones, with some not included. The table lists approximately 68,000 clones, roughly 80% of them singletons. Material: CD4+ T cells from blood, obtained before liver transplant. These receptors were taken from a human donor who received a liver transplant. The CDR3 runs from the conserved cysteine through the conserved F or W. D genes are given only for firm matches. The size field is filled for only some rows; it gives once, few, many or a size class.

. TRBJ1-1 TRBV19 once TGTGCCAGTAGTATGCAGGGGCTGAACACTGAAGCTTTCTTT CASSMQGLNTEAFF
TRBD1 TRBJ1-5 TRBV28 . TGTGCCAGCAGTTTAGTAGGGGGCCATCAGCCCCAGCATTTT CASSLVGGHQPQHF
TRBD2 TRBJ2-2 TRBV7-2 . TGTGCCAGCAGCTTAGTTTGGACTAGCGCCACCGGGGAGCTGTTTTTT CASSLVWTSATGELFF
. TRBJ2-2 TRBV7-2 . TGTGCCAGCAGCTTGGAGACTACCGGGGAGCTGTTTTTT CASSLETTGELFF
. TRBJ1-1 TRBV2 once TGTGCCAGCAGCGACAGGTTAGCGGGAACTGAAGCTTTCTTT CASSDRLAGTEAFF
. TRBJ2-5 TRBV25-1 many TGTGCCAGTAAAAATTTCCTGACAGCTTCAGGAGAGACCCAGTACTTC CASKNFLTASGETQYF
. TRBJ2-3 TRBV5-1 . TGCGCCAGCAGCTTTAGAGTTGGGACCCGAACTGGCGATACGCAGTATTTT CASSFRVGTRTGDTQYF
. TRBJ2-3 TRBV2 once TGTGCCAGCAGCCAAGTAACGACAGATACGCAGTATTTT CASSQVTTDTQYF
. TRBJ2-2 TRBV19 . TGTGCCAGTCGCGGACGGACGAACACCGGGGAGCTGTTTTTT CASRGRTNTGELFF
TRBD1 TRBJ1-2 TRBV28 . TGTGCCAGCAACTCCCCTGCGACGGGAGGACAGGGTCTAGAGTATGGCTACACCTTC CASNSPATGGQGLEYGYTF
. TRBJ1-1 TRBV19 . TGTGCCAGTCAGGGGCTGTACTCTGAAGCTTTCTTT CASQGLYSEAFF
TRBD1 TRBJ1-5 TRBV18 once TGTGCCAGCTCAATTCGACAGGGTGGTCAGCCCCAGCATTTT CASSIRQGGQPQHF
. TRBJ1-5 TRBV6-5 . TGTGCCAGCGGAGGTAATGGCAATCAGCCCCAGCATTTT CASGGNGNQPQHF
TRBD2 TRBJ2-1 TRBV5-1 . TGCGCCAGCAGCTTGGAGACTAGCGCGAGCTCCTACAATGAGCAGTTCTTC CASSLETSASSYNEQFF
TRBD1 TRBJ1-1 TRBV2 . TGTGCCAGCAGTCTCCCGCCAGGGGGCTTAGTAGGTACTGAAGCTTTCTTT CASSLPPGGLVGTEAFF
. TRBJ1-2 TRBV7-2 few TGTGCCAGCAGCCCACGTCCCCGACAGACCTACTTCTATGGCTACACCTTC CASSPRPRQTYFYGYTF
. TRBJ2-5 TRBV5-4 few TGTGCCAGCAGCTTGAATGTAGCAAAGGGGACCCAGTACTTC CASSLNVAKGTQYF
TRBD1 TRBJ2-3 TRBV5-6 . TGTGCCAGCAGCTCCCGGGACAGAAACACAGATACGCAGTATTTT CASSSRDRNTDTQYF
TRBD1 TRBJ2-7 TRBV14 . TGTGCCAGCAGCCACGGACAGGGGCGCTCCTACGAGCAGTACTTC CASSHGQGRSYEQYF
. TRBJ2-7 TRBV21-1 . TGTGCCAGCAGCCCAGGTCACCTCTACGAGCAGTACTTC CASSPGHLYEQYF
TRBD1 TRBJ1-3 TRBV9 . TGTGCCAGCAGCAGACGATCGACAGGACAGGGATCCACCATATATTTT CASSRRSTGQGSTIYF
. TRBJ2-1 TRBV2 . TGTGCCAGCAGTGAAGGGCGGAGGGTAACCTACAATGAGCAGTTCTTC CASSEGRRVTYNEQFF
. TRBJ2-7 TRBV7-9 . TGTGCCAGCACCAAATTCGGGGGCCGTCTGCGGTCAGCCTACGAGCAGTACTTC CASTKFGGRLRSAYEQYF
. TRBJ2-1 TRBV5-1 few TGCGCCAGCAGCCGAGGGACTGGTAACTACAATGAGCAGTTCTTC CASSRGTGNYNEQFF
TRBD1 TRBJ2-7 TRBV19 . TGTGCCAGTAGTATGGGGCAGGGGGCTAACTACGAGCAGTACTTC CASSMGQGANYEQYF
. TRBJ2-3 TRBV9 few TGTGCCAGCAGCTTCACCGGGCCGACAGATACGCAGTATTTT CASSFTGPTDTQYF
TRBD2 TRBJ2-7 TRBV14 . TGTGCCAGCAGCCAAGTAGTAGCGGGGTTCTACGAGCAGTACTTC CASSQVVAGFYEQYF
. TRBJ1-3 TRBV19 . TGTGCCAGTAGCCCGGGGAGCTCTGGAAACACCATATATTTT CASSPGSSGNTIYF
TRBD1 TRBJ2-7 TRBV28 . TGTGCCAGCAGTTTAGAACTAGGACAGGGGCCTTACGAGCAGTACTTC CASSLELGQGPYEQYF
TRBD1 TRBJ2-5 TRBV30 . TGTGCCTGGAGTGGCCCGACAGGGGGTCAAGAGACCCAGTACTTC CAWSGPTGGQETQYF
TRBD1 TRBJ2-3 TRBV7-6 . TGTGCCAGCAGCTTCTTGGGGACAGGGACAGATACGCAGTATTTT CASSFLGTGTDTQYF